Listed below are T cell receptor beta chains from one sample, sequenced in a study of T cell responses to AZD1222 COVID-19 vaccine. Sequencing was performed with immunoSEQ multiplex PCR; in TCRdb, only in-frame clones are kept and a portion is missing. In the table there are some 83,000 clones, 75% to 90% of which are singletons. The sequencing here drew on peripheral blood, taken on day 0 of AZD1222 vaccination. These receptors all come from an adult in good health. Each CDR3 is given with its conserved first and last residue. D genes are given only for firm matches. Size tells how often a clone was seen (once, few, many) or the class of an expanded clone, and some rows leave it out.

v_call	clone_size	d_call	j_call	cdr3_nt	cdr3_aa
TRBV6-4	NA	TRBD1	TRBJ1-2	TGTGCCAGCAGCCCGGGGACAGGGGGCTTCGGCTACACCTTC	CASSPGTGGFGYTF
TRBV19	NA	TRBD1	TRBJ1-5	TGTGCCAGTAGTTCGGCCTTACAGGGGGCTCAGCCCCAGCATTTT	CASSSALQGAQPQHF
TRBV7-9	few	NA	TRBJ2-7	TGTGCCAGCAGCTCGTGGACAGCCTACGAGCAGTACTTC	CASSSWTAYEQYF
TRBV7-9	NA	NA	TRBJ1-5	TGTGCCAGCAGCTTGCTAGGGATGGGGAGCAATCAGCCCCAGCATTTT	CASSLLGMGSNQPQHF
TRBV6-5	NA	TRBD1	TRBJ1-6	TGTGCCAGCAGTTTCGACAGGGGCGGTAATTCACCCCTCCACTTT	CASSFDRGGNSPLHF
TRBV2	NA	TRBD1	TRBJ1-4	TGTGCCAGCAACCGACAGGGTCTTGCAACTAATGAAAAACTGTTTTTT	CASNRQGLATNEKLFF
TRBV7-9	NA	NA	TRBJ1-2	TGTGCCAGCAGCTCAGTGGGCGTCTATGGCTACACCTTC	CASSSVGVYGYTF
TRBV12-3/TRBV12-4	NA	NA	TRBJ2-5	TGTGCCAGCAGTTTCCTCCAAGAGACCCAGTACTTC	CASSFLQETQYF
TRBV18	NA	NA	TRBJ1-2	TGTGCCAGCTCATCGGCCCCGGATGGTGGCTACACCTTC	CASSSAPDGGYTF
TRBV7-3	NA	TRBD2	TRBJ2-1	TGTGCCAGCAGCTTAATCGCGGGGGGTCACAATGAGCAGTTCTTC	CASSLIAGGHNEQFF
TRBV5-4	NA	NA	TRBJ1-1	TGTGCCAGCAGCTTGGGGGGGCTGGGGAACACTGAAGCTTTCTTT	CASSLGGLGNTEAFF
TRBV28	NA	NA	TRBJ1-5	TGTGCCAGCAGTGGATGGAATCAGCCCCAGCATTTT	CASSGWNQPQHF
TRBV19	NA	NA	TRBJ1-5	TGTGCCAGTAGTTCATTCAATAGCAATCAGCCCCAGCATTTT	CASSSFNSNQPQHF
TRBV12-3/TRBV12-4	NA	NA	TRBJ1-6	TGTGCCAGCAGCTGGGACCTAAATTCACCCCTCCACTTT	CASSWDLNSPLHF
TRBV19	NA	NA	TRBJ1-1	TGTGCCAGTATTATTTCCACTGAAGCTTTCTTT	CASIISTEAFF
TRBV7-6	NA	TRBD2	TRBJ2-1	TGTGCCAGCAGCTCCGGGGGGGCCGGTGTGAATGAGCAGTTCTTC	CASSSGGAGVNEQFF
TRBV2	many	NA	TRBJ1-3	TGTGCCAGCAGTGAATCATCCCCCAGAGCCTCTGGAAACACCATATATTTT	CASSESSPRASGNTIYF
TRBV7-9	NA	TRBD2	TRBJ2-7	TGTGCCAGCAGCTTTTCTAGCGGGACTACCTACGAGCAGTACTTC	CASSFSSGTTYEQYF
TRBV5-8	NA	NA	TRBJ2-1	TGTGCCAGCAGCCAGAGAGGCACGGGGTTCGGGGAGCAGTTCTTC	CASSQRGTGFGEQFF
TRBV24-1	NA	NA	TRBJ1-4	TGTGCCACCAGTGCCCTCCCTAAATGGGCAGCTAATGAAAAACTGTTTTTT	CATSALPKWAANEKLFF
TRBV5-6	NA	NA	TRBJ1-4	TGTGCCAGCAGCGGAGCATTGGCAACTAATGAAAAACTGTTTTTT	CASSGALATNEKLFF
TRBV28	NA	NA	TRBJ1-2	TGTGCCAGCAGTTATAGGGTGTTTGGCTACACCTTC	CASSYRVFGYTF